This is a list of T cell receptor beta chains from one sample in a study of T cells in Graves' hyperthyroidism and ophthalmopathy. TCRdb processed the multiplex PCR reads anew with MiXCR; each CDR3 protein has one entry. Seen here are hundreds of thousands of distinct CDR3 sequences, around 21% observed once, and the top ten hold 34%. The sequenced material came from blood. Receptors originate from a man aged 25 to 40 with Graves' ophthalmopathy. Each CDR3 is given with its conserved first and last residue. A D gene is named only where the DNA matches it firmly. Part of the rows lack a size; the others show once, few, many or a class for expanded clones.

J gene	clone size	V gene	D gene	CDR3 DNA	CDR3 protein
TRBJ1-2	.	TRBV12-3/TRBV12-4	.	TGTGCCAGCAGTTTGAGACAGCCAGGGGATGGCTACACCTTC	CASSLRQPGDGYTF
TRBJ2-7	.	TRBV20-1	TRBD1	TGCAGTGCGAGGGACAGGGGTACCCGGAACGTCTACGAGCAGTACTTC	CSARDRGTRNVYEQYF
TRBJ2-7	few	TRBV5-6	.	TGTGCCAGCAGCTTGGCTGCGGGGGCCCCTACCTACGAGCAGTACTTC	CASSLAAGAPTYEQYF
TRBJ1-3	many	TRBV30	.	TGTGCCTGGAGTGTAGGGGTAAACACCATATATTTT	CAWSVGVNTIYF
TRBJ2-7	.	TRBV11-2	TRBD1	TGTGCCAGCAGCTTCTCCGGCGGACAGGGCACATACGAGCAGTACTTC	CASSFSGGQGTYEQYF
TRBJ2-1	.	TRBV7-2	TRBD2	TGTGCCAGCAGCTTAGCGGGAGGACTAGCGGGGGATAGTTACAATGAGCAGTTCTTC	CASSLAGGLAGDSYNEQFF
TRBJ1-1	few	TRBV6-2/TRBV6-3	.	TGTGCCAGCATTCTTCGGGAGAACACTGAAGCTTTCTTT	CASILRENTEAFF
TRBJ1-2	many	TRBV12-3/TRBV12-4	.	TGTGCCAGCAGTTTACTGACAGTAGACATAAACTATGGCTACACCTTC	CASSLLTVDINYGYTF
TRBJ2-3	.	TRBV4-1	.	TGCGCCAGCAGCCAACCACTTAGGGGTACAGATACGCAGTATTTT	CASSQPLRGTDTQYF
TRBJ2-5	once	TRBV24-1	.	TGTGCCACCAGTGGGCCGGGCGCAGGGACCCAGTACTTC	CATSGPGAGTQYF
TRBJ2-7	.	TRBV10-2	TRBD1	TGCGCCAGCCTTTTGTCGGACAGGGGGCAGTACGAGCAGTACTTC	CASLLSDRGQYEQYF
TRBJ1-3	.	TRBV10-3	TRBD1	TGTGCCATCAGTGAGTCAATAGGGGGCCTCTCTGGAAACACCATATATTTT	CAISESIGGLSGNTIYF
TRBJ1-3	many	TRBV12-3/TRBV12-4	.	TGTGCCAGCAGTTTAGCGACACAGGGTCTCGGCTCTGGAAACACCATATATTTT	CASSLATQGLGSGNTIYF
TRBJ1-5	few	TRBV20-1	.	TGCAGTGCTAGAGATCATGGGCAGTATAGCAATCAGCCCCAGCATTTT	CSARDHGQYSNQPQHF
TRBJ2-2	.	TRBV28	TRBD2	TGTGCCAGCAGTTGGACTAGACCGAACGGGGAGCTGTTTTTT	CASSWTRPNGELFF
TRBJ2-5	many	TRBV7-9	.	TGTGCCAGCAGCCCGCCGGGAACACAAGAGACCCAGTACTTC	CASSPPGTQETQYF
TRBJ2-5	many	TRBV2	.	TGTGCCAGCAGTGTTCTGGGATACCAAGAGACCCAGTACTTC	CASSVLGYQETQYF
TRBJ2-3	once	TRBV30	.	TGTGCCTGGAGTAAGGGGCTTAGCACAGATACGCAGTATTTT	CAWSKGLSTDTQYF
TRBJ2-3	few	TRBV28	.	TGTGCCAGCAGTTTTAGCAGGTCTCACCTACACACAGATACGCAGTATTTT	CASSFSRSHLHTDTQYF
TRBJ2-7	many	TRBV7-2	.	TGTGCCAGCAGCTTAGTAGGTGCCAACGAGCAGTACTTC	CASSLVGANEQYF
TRBJ2-5	many	TRBV27	.	TGTGCCAGCAGTTTATCCGGGACAAGAGGAGAGACCCAGTACTTC	CASSLSGTRGETQYF
TRBJ2-2	.	TRBV14	.	TGTGCCAGCAGCCAAGAAAGGGGCGGGGAGCTGTTTTTT	CASSQERGGELFF
TRBJ2-7	.	TRBV7-2	TRBD2	TGTGCCAGCAGCTTAGGGACTAGCGGGAGGCCATACGAGCAGTACTTC	CASSLGTSGRPYEQYF
TRBJ2-3	many	TRBV6-1	.	TGTGCCAGCAGTTTCCCGACAGTCAGTGCAGATACGCAGTATTTT	CASSFPTVSADTQYF
TRBJ1-1	many	TRBV30	TRBD1	TGTGCCTGGAGTGGACAGGGGCCTCGACACTTCACTGAAGCTTTCTTT	CAWSGQGPRHFTEAFF
TRBJ1-2	few	TRBV7-8	.	TGTGCCAGCAGCCTAGCCCCCCTAAACTATGGCTACACCTTC	CASSLAPLNYGYTF
TRBJ1-2	few	TRBV19	.	TGTGCCAGTAGTTCCCCTTCGAGTGGAAACTATGGCTACACCTTC	CASSSPSSGNYGYTF
TRBJ1-1	.	TRBV27	.	TGTGCCAGCAGTGACGGGTGGAACACTGAAGCTTTCTTT	CASSDGWNTEAFF
TRBJ1-2	few	TRBV27	TRBD1	TGTGCCAGCACATCCAGGGGGGGATACGATGGCTACACCTTC	CASTSRGGYDGYTF
TRBJ2-7	few	TRBV28	TRBD1	TGTGCCAGCAGTCCTGGGACAGGAATCCCCTACGAGCAGTACTTC	CASSPGTGIPYEQYF
TRBJ2-1	few	TRBV29-1	.	TGCAGCCTCAGGAGTTCCTACAATGAGCAGTTCTTC	CSLRSSYNEQFF
TRBJ2-1	.	TRBV2	.	TGTGCCAGCAGTGAACTAAGACTACTTTACCCCCATGAGCAGTTCTTC	CASSELRLLYPHEQFF
TRBJ1-1	many	TRBV20-1	.	TGCAGTGCTAAGGGACATAGAAACACTGAAGCTTTCTTT	CSAKGHRNTEAFF
TRBJ2-1	few	TRBV5-8	TRBD1	TGTGCCAGCAGGAATACAGGGGACAATGAGCAGTTCTTC	CASRNTGDNEQFF
TRBJ2-3	few	TRBV27	TRBD2	TGTGCCAGCTGTACGGGGGCGGGAGGAACAGATACGCAGTATTTT	CASCTGAGGTDTQYF
TRBJ2-3	many	TRBV6-1	.	TGTGCCAGCAACGCAGAGGGTGCTAGCACAGATACGCAGTATTTT	CASNAEGASTDTQYF